Sequencing of this TCR beta chain was carried out in a study of blood T cell repertoires in COVID-19. In terms of age and location, participants ranged from roughly 18 to 90 years and lived in about two dozen US areas. Original handling: It was from reference gene primer amplification that nucleated cell counts were estimated. TCRdb keeps only in-frame clones here, not all; method: immunoSEQ multiplex PCR. The D gene and trimming were derived from the DNA, and the V and J assignments and clone size from that table. Here the sample spans a few hundred thousand clones, approximately 82% being singletons. The CDR3 loop spans 13 amino acids. Germline V gene data show CDR1 as SGHAT and CDR2 as FQNNGV. With 1 base removed from V and 8 bases from J, the gap between germline ends came to 11 bases.

V and J are TRBV11-2 and TRBJ1-2; D possibly corresponds to TRBD1 (5 bases). Sequencing input: PBMCs or T cells enriched from blood (not recorded which). The clonotype comes from a man in his forties who had recovered from COVID-19. The CDR3: CASSLGGVAGYTF. The CDR3 nucleotides read TGTGCCAGCAGCTTAGGGGGGGTAGCAGGCTACACCTTC.